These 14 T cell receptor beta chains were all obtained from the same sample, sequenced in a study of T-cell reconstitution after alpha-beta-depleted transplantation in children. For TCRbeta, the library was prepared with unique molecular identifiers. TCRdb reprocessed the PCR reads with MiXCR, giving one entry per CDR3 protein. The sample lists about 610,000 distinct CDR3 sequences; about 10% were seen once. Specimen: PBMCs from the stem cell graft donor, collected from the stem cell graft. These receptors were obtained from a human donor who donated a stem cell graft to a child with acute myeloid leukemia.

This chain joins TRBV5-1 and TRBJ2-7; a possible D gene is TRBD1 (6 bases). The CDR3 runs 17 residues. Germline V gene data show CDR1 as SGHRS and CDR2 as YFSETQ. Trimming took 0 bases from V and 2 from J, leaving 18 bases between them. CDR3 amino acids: CASSLVSPGQLTYEQYF. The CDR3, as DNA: TGCGCCAGCAGCTTGGTATCACCCGGACAGTTAACCTACGAGCAGTACTTC.

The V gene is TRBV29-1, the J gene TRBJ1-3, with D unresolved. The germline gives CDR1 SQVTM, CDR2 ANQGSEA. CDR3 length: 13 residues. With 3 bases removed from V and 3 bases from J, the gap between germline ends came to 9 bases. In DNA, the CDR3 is TGCAGCGTTGAGACCGGGAGTGGAAACACCATATATTTT. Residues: CSVETGSGNTIYF.

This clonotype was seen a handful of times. The CDR3 reads CASSSPPGPRALYNEQFF. The CDR3 nucleotides are TGTGCCAGCAGCTCCCCTCCGGGACCTAGGGCCCTTTACAATGAGCAGTTCTTC. V is TRBV11-2 and J is TRBJ2-1; D tentatively fits TRBD1 or TRBD2 (5 bases each). This CDR3 is built from 18 residues. The germline gives CDR1 SGHAT, CDR2 FQNNGV. The V end lost 4 bases, the J end lost 4 bases, and 23 bases lay between the germline ends.

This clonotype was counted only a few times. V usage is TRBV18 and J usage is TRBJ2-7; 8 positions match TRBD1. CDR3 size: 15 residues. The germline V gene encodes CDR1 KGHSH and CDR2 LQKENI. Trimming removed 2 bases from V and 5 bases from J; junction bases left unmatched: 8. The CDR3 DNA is TGTGCCAGCTCACCATTTTTGCAGGGGGCGGACGAGCAGTACTTC. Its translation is CASSPFLQGADEQYF. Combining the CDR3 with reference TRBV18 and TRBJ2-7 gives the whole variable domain NAGVMQNPRHLVRRRGQEARLRCSPMKGHSHVYWYRQLPEEGLKFMVYLQKENIIDESGMPKERFSAEFPKEGPSILRIQQVVRGDSAAYFCASSPFLQGADEQYFGPGTRLTVT.

Here the CDR3 reads CASSLGGTGKYEQYF. The CDR3 DNA follows: TGTGCCAGCAGCTTGGGAGGGACAGGGAAGTACGAGCAGTACTTC. The chain recombines TRBV5-5 with TRBJ2-7, with 9 positions matching TRBD1. The germline CDR1 and CDR2 sequences are SGHKS and YYEKEE (reference sequence). The CDR3 spans 15 residues. The V and J ends lost 0 bases and 4 bases, in that order; junction bases with no gene match: 5.

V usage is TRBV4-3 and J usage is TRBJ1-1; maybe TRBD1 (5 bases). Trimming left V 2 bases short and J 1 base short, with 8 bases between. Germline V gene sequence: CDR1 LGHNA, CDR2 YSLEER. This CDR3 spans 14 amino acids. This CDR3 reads CASSQSRANTEAFF. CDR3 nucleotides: TGCGCCAGCAGCCAATCCAGGGCGAACACTGAAGCTTTCTTT.

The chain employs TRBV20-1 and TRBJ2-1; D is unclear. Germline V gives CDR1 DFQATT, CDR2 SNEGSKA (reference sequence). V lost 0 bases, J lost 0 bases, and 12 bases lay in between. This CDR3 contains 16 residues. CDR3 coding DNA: TGCAGTGCTAGAGAAAGATTGCTCGTCTCCTACAATGAGCAGTTCTTC. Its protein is CSARERLLVSYNEQFF.

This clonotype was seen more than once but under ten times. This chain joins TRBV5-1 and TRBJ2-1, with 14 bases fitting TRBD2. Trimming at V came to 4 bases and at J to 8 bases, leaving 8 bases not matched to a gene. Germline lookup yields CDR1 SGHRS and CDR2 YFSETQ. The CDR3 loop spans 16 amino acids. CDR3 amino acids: CASSGGGLAGADEQFF. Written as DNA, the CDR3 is TGCGCCAGCAGCGGGGGGGGACTAGCGGGAGCCGATGAGCAGTTCTTC.

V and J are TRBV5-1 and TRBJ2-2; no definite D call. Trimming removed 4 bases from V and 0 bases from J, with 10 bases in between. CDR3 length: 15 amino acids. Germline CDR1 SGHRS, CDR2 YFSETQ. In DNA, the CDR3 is TGCGCCAGCAGCCCCGGAAACCCGAACACCGGGGAGCTGTTTTTT. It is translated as CASSPGNPNTGELFF.

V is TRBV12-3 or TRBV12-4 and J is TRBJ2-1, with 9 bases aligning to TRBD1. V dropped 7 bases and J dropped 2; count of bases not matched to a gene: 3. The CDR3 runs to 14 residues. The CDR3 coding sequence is TGTGCCAGCACCCGGGACAGGGCCTACAATGAGCAGTTCTTC. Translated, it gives CASTRDRAYNEQFF.

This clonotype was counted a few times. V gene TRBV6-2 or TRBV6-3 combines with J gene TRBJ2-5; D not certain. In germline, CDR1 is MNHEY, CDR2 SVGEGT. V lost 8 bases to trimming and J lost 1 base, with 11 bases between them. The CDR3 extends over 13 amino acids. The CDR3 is CASERLPQETQYF. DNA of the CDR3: TGTGCCAGCGAGCGACTCCCCCAAGAGACCCAGTACTTC.

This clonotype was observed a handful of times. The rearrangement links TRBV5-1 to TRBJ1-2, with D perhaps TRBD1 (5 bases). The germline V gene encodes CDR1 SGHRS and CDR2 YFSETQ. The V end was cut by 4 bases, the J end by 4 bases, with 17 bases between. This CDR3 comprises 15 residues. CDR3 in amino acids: CASSASGPNVYGYTF. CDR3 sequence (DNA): TGCGCCAGCAGCGCGTCGGGACCGAACGTCTATGGCTACACCTTC.

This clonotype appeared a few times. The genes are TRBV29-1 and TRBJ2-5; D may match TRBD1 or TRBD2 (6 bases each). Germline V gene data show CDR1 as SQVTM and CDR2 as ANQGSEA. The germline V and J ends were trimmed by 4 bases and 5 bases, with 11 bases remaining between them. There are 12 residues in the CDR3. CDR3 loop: CSVALGGETQYF. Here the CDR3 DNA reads TGCAGCGTTGCTTTAGGGGGGGAGACCCAGTACTTC.

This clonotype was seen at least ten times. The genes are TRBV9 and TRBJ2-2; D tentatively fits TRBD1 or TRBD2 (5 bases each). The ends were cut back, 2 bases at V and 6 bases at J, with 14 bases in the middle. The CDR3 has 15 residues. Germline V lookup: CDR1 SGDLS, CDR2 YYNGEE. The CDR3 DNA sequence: TGTGCCAGCAGCGTCCGGGGCGAGTCGGCCGGGGAGCTGTTTTTT. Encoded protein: CASSVRGESAGELFF.